These T cell receptor beta chains were read from a single sample in a study of siplizumab effects on memory and regulatory T cells. Clones were sequenced by immunoSEQ multiplex PCR, and TCRdb holds only the in-frame ones, with some missing. The profile shows roughly 50,000 clones, over 90% of them singletons. Material for sequencing was CD8+ T cells sorted from blood. Receptors originate from a human donor in good health. CDR3s include the opening cysteine and the closing phenylalanine or tryptophan. The D gene is left open where the match is weak. Clone size is given for some rows only: seen once, a few or many times, or a class if the clone is expanded.

clone size: .
V gene: TRBV5-4
CDR3 length: 13
D gene: TRBD2
J gene: TRBJ2-7
CDR3 protein: CASTPSGRGEQYF
CDR3 DNA: TGTGCCAGCACGCCCAGCGGGAGAGGCGAGCAGTACTTC

clone size: once
V gene: TRBV21-1
CDR3 length: 11
D gene: .
J gene: TRBJ1-3
CDR3 protein: CASIPQDTIYF
CDR3 DNA: TGTGCCAGCATCCCGCAGGACACCATATATTTT

clone size: .
V gene: TRBV7-8
CDR3 length: 19
D gene: TRBD2
J gene: TRBJ2-1
CDR3 protein: CASSLIAGEPLDRYNEQFF
CDR3 DNA: TGTGCCAGCAGCTTAATAGCGGGAGAACCCCTGGATCGTTATAATGAGCAGTTCTTC

clone size: .
V gene: TRBV5-6
CDR3 length: 14
D gene: TRBD1
J gene: TRBJ2-7
CDR3 protein: CASSAGTGAYEQYF
CDR3 DNA: TGTGCCAGCAGCGCCGGGACAGGGGCCTACGAGCAGTACTTC

clone size: .
V gene: TRBV14
CDR3 length: 15
D gene: .
J gene: TRBJ1-2
CDR3 protein: CASSQGYGGIYGYTF
CDR3 DNA: TGTGCCAGCAGCCAGGGATATGGGGGAATCTATGGCTACACCTTC

clone size: .
V gene: TRBV9
CDR3 length: 13
D gene: TRBD1
J gene: TRBJ1-2
CDR3 protein: CASRTGGGIGYTF
CDR3 DNA: TGTGCCAGTAGGACAGGGGGCGGAATTGGCTACACCTTC

clone size: .
V gene: TRBV19
CDR3 length: 14
D gene: TRBD2
J gene: TRBJ2-7
CDR3 protein: CASSTQREEHEQYF
CDR3 DNA: TGTGCCAGTAGTACCCAGCGGGAGGAACACGAGCAGTACTTC

clone size: .
V gene: TRBV4-1
CDR3 length: 16
D gene: TRBD2
J gene: TRBJ2-3
CDR3 protein: CASSQSLAGVTDTQYF
CDR3 DNA: TGCGCCAGCAGCCAATCTCTAGCGGGAGTCACAGATACGCAGTATTTT

clone size: .
V gene: TRBV2
CDR3 length: 15
D gene: .
J gene: TRBJ1-2
CDR3 protein: CASSEGVGIDDGYTF
CDR3 DNA: TGTGCCAGCAGTGAAGGGGTAGGGATAGACGATGGCTACACCTTC

clone size: .
V gene: TRBV11-2
CDR3 length: 16
D gene: .
J gene: TRBJ2-3
CDR3 protein: CASRQRGGGDTDTQYF
CDR3 DNA: TGTGCCAGCAGACAAAGGGGGGGAGGAGACACAGATACGCAGTATTTT

clone size: .
V gene: TRBV5-6
CDR3 length: 14
D gene: .
J gene: TRBJ2-7
CDR3 protein: CASSLGGNSYEQYF
CDR3 DNA: TGTGCCAGCAGCTTGGGAGGGAACTCCTACGAGCAGTACTTC

clone size: .
V gene: TRBV2
CDR3 length: 15
D gene: TRBD1
J gene: TRBJ2-1
CDR3 protein: CASRMGTGGGYEQFF
CDR3 DNA: TGTGCCAGCAGGATGGGGACAGGGGGCGGATATGAGCAGTTCTTC

clone size: .
V gene: TRBV12-5
CDR3 length: 17
D gene: TRBD1
J gene: TRBJ2-1
CDR3 protein: CASGLEKTGTEGNEQFF
CDR3 DNA: TGTGCTAGTGGTTTGGAAAAAACCGGGACAGAGGGGAATGAGCAGTTCTTC

clone size: .
V gene: TRBV27
CDR3 length: 14
D gene: .
J gene: TRBJ2-1
CDR3 protein: CASSLSPIGNEQFF
CDR3 DNA: TGTGCCAGCAGTTTATCGCCTATCGGCAATGAGCAGTTCTTC

clone size: .
V gene: TRBV5-1
CDR3 length: 14
D gene: .
J gene: TRBJ1-1
CDR3 protein: CASSLAGEGTEAFF
CDR3 DNA: TGCGCCAGCAGCTTGGCCGGGGAGGGCACTGAAGCTTTCTTT

clone size: .
V gene: TRBV5-6
CDR3 length: 14
D gene: .
J gene: TRBJ2-5
CDR3 protein: CASSFTTAQETQYF
CDR3 DNA: TGTGCCAGCAGCTTCACGACAGCTCAAGAGACCCAGTACTTC

clone size: .
V gene: TRBV14
CDR3 length: 15
D gene: .
J gene: TRBJ1-3
CDR3 protein: CASSQDLKGWPTIYF
CDR3 DNA: TGTGCCAGCAGCCAAGACCTCAAGGGATGGCCGACCATATATTTT

clone size: .
V gene: TRBV7-7
CDR3 length: 14
D gene: TRBD2
J gene: TRBJ2-7
CDR3 protein: CASSPGLAIHEQYF
CDR3 DNA: TGTGCCAGCAGCCCGGGACTAGCGATCCACGAGCAGTACTTC

clone size: .
V gene: TRBV30
CDR3 length: 15
D gene: .
J gene: TRBJ1-1
CDR3 protein: CAWSTDSKMNTEAFF
CDR3 DNA: TGTGCCTGGTCGACAGACTCGAAGATGAACACTGAAGCTTTCTTT

clone size: once
V gene: TRBV15
CDR3 length: 14
D gene: .
J gene: TRBJ1-2
CDR3 protein: CATSSGDGNYGYTF
CDR3 DNA: TGTGCCACCAGCAGTGGCGACGGGAACTATGGCTACACCTTC

clone size: .
V gene: TRBV30
CDR3 length: 15
D gene: TRBD2
J gene: TRBJ2-1
CDR3 protein: CAWSALAGIYNEQFF
CDR3 DNA: TGTGCCTGGAGTGCCCTAGCGGGAATTTACAATGAGCAGTTCTTC

clone size: .
V gene: TRBV28
CDR3 length: 12
D gene: .
J gene: TRBJ2-7
CDR3 protein: CATDRSSYEQYF
CDR3 DNA: TGTGCCACCGACAGGAGCTCCTACGAGCAGTACTTC

clone size: .
V gene: TRBV2
CDR3 length: 16
D gene: TRBD1
J gene: TRBJ1-6
CDR3 protein: CASRTGGASYNSPLHF
CDR3 DNA: TGTGCCAGTCGGACAGGGGGCGCGTCCTATAATTCACCCCTCCACTTT